This TCR beta chain was identified in a study of T cell repertoires in cytomegalovirus infection. Whole-study results and caveats: Accumulated public TCR beta family frequency recognized individuals carrying CMV together with the relevant HLA.

This clonotype was seen only once. Antigen unknown. A single record per CDR3 protein comes from TCRdb applying MiXCR to the reads. The data contain some 200,000 distinct CDR3 sequences, 8% to 10% of them singletons. The ends were cut back, 6 bases at V and 1 base at J, with 10 bases in the middle. The CDR3 extends over 14 amino acids. This chain connects TRBV12-3 or TRBV12-4 to TRBJ2-4; D may be TRBD1 (5 bases). The sample taken for sequencing was PBMCs. The TCR sequence derives from a human donor in good health (CMV status not recorded). Some clones in this sample may be carry-over from other donors' samples. CDR3 nucleotides: TGTGCCAGCAGGTCGACAGTTGCCAAAAACATTCAGTACTTC. It encodes CASRSTVAKNIQYF.